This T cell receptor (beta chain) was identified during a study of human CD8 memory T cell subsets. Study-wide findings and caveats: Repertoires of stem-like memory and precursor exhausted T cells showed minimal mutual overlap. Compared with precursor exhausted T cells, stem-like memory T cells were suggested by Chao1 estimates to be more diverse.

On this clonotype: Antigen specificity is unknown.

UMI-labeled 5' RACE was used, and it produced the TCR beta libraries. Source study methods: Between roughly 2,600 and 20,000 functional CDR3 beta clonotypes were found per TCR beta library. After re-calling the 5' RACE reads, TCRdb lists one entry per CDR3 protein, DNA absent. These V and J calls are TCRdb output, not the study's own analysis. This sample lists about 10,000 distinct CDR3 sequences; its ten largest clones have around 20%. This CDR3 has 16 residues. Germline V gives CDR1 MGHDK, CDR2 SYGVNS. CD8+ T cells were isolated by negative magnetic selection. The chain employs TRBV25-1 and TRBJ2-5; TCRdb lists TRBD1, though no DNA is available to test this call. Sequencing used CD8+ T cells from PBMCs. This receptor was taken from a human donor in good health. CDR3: CASSELAGAARETQYF.